This is a list of T cell receptor beta chains from one sample in a study of T cell repertoires in cytomegalovirus infection. Each CDR3 protein gets one entry after TCRdb re-called the reads with MiXCR. Of some 390,000 distinct CDR3 sequences listed, roughly 18% were seen once; the top ten hold around 9.3%. Sequences were obtained from PBMCs. These receptors were taken from a human donor in good health (CMV status not recorded). Some clones in this sample may be carry-over from other donors' samples. The CDR3 runs from the conserved cysteine through the conserved F or W. Fields, in order: CDR3 DNA, CDR3 protein, J gene, clone size, D gene, V gene. The D gene is left open where the match is weak. Rows may omit the clone size; those that give it use once, few, many or a size class.

TGTGCCAGCAGTTGGGGGGACTCTCGCCTGAATACCCAGTACTTC	CASSWGDSRLNTQYF	TRBJ2-5	.	.	TRBV6-5
TGTGCCAGCAGCTTAAGTCTGAACGGAGATACGCAGTATTTT	CASSLSLNGDTQYF	TRBJ2-3	many	.	TRBV7-2
TGTGCCAGCAGTCCGGGACAGTCGGAGACCCAGTACTTC	CASSPGQSETQYF	TRBJ2-5	.	TRBD1	TRBV7-2
TGTGCCAGCATCTCAGGGCTGGGAGGGGCCAACGTCCTGACTTTC	CASISGLGGANVLTF	TRBJ2-6	.	.	TRBV6-6
TGTGCCAGCAGATTAATAGGAGCTAGCACAGATACGCAGTATTTT	CASRLIGASTDTQYF	TRBJ2-3	once	.	TRBV2
TGTGCCAGCAGCTTCAACAGGGGATACAATGAGCAGTTCTTC	CASSFNRGYNEQFF	TRBJ2-1	many	TRBD1	TRBV7-2
TGTGCCAGCAGCTTCGGACAGGTGATCTCCTACGAGCAGTACTTC	CASSFGQVISYEQYF	TRBJ2-7	few	TRBD1	TRBV7-9
TGTGCCAGTAGGGCGGGGGTCCTCACAGATACGCAGTATTTT	CASRAGVLTDTQYF	TRBJ2-3	.	TRBD2	TRBV19
TGCAGCGTTGGTACGCCAACTAATGAAAAACTGTTTTTT	CSVGTPTNEKLFF	TRBJ1-4	few	.	TRBV29-1
TGTGCCAGCAGCTTAGGCCTTCCGACGCGCAACACTGAAGCTTTCTTT	CASSLGLPTRNTEAFF	TRBJ1-1	.	.	TRBV11-2
TGTGCCAGTGCGCCGGGACTAGCGGGTGAGGGGGCCGAAGAGACCCAGTACTTC	CASAPGLAGEGAEETQYF	TRBJ2-5	.	TRBD2	TRBV19
TGTGCCAGCAGCTTAGAGGGACAGGGGAGTTCACCCCTCCACTTT	CASSLEGQGSSPLHF	TRBJ1-6	many	TRBD1	TRBV7-2
TGTGCCAGCGGGGGGGGGGAGGGGGGTCCCTCCTACGAGCAGTACTTC	CASGGGEGGPSYEQYF	TRBJ2-7	many	TRBD2	TRBV10-3
TGTGCTTCGGGCGGTGGAGAGACAGATACGCAGTATTTT	CASGGGETDTQYF	TRBJ2-3	.	.	TRBV19
TGTGCCAGCAGCCGCGAGGAGGGGACCGAGCAGTACTTC	CASSREEGTEQYF	TRBJ2-7	many	.	TRBV7-2
TGTGCCACCCGTCTTTTAACCAATCAGCCCCAGCATTTT	CATRLLTNQPQHF	TRBJ1-5	.	.	TRBV10-3
TGTGCCATCAGTGAGCGGGGGCTCTCCACTGAAGCTTTCTTT	CAISERGLSTEAFF	TRBJ1-1	once	.	TRBV10-3
TGCGCCAGCAGCCCAGGCAAGGGGGGAGCAGATACGCAGTATTTT	CASSPGKGGADTQYF	TRBJ2-3	.	.	TRBV4-1
TGCAGTGCTAGAGAGGTCACAGATACGCAGTATTTT	CSAREVTDTQYF	TRBJ2-3	.	.	TRBV20-1
TGCGCCAGCAGCCAAGTCACCCGAGGCACTGAAGCTTTCTTT	CASSQVTRGTEAFF	TRBJ1-1	few	.	TRBV4-1
TGTGCCAGCAGCTTTAGTGTGCGGGATTCTTACTACTTC	CASSFSVRDSYYF	TRBJ2-5	many	.	TRBV7-2
TGTGCCACCGAGGCCGGAAACACCATATATTTT	CATEAGNTIYF	TRBJ1-3	.	.	TRBV6-6
TGCAGTGCTCCCCCCTCGAGCGCGATCACAGATACGCAGTATTTT	CSAPPSSAITDTQYF	TRBJ2-3	few	.	TRBV20-1